This is a list of T cell receptor beta chains from one sample in a study of post-analysis software for immune sequencing data. One entry per CDR3 protein, called by TCRdb with MiXCR from the PCR reads. The sample lists roughly 670,000 distinct CDR3 sequences; approximately 60% were seen once. What was sequenced was blood. These receptors originate from a girl aged 2 to 10 with multiple sclerosis. Both conserved end residues are part of each CDR3. A D gene is named only where the DNA matches it firmly. A clone size is listed for some rows: how often the clone was seen (once, few, many), or a class if it is expanded.

d_call | j_call | clone_size | v_call | cdr3_aa | cdr3_nt
- | TRBJ2-4 | - | TRBV28 | CASCVVKNIQYF | TGTGCCAGCTGCGTAGTCAAAAACATTCAGTACTTC
- | TRBJ2-7 | - | TRBV29-1 | CSVEEYGPSYEQYF | TGCAGCGTTGAAGAATATGGGCCGTCCTACGAGCAGTACTTC
- | TRBJ1-5 | once | TRBV3-1 | CASSPGTLAKEPQHF | TGTGCCAGCAGCCCCGGGACTTTAGCCAAGGAGCCCCAGCATTTT
TRBD1 | TRBJ2-7 | - | TRBV10-3 | CAISRTGDTEQYF | TGTGCCATCAGCCGGACAGGGGATACCGAGCAGTACTTC
- | TRBJ2-1 | - | TRBV20-1 | CSASPELVYNEQFF | TGCAGTGCTAGCCCCGAACTAGTGTACAATGAGCAGTTCTTC
TRBD1 | TRBJ2-3 | - | TRBV11-1 | CASSLGQGQGDTQYF | TGTGCCAGCAGCCTTGGACAGGGGCAGGGGGATACGCAGTATTTT
- | TRBJ2-7 | - | TRBV12-3/TRBV12-4 | CASRKTRGDEQYF | TGTGCCAGCAGGAAGACTAGGGGGGACGAGCAGTACTTC
TRBD2 | TRBJ2-5 | - | TRBV12-3/TRBV12-4 | CASSRILAGVSETQYF | TGTGCCAGCAGTCGTATACTAGCGGGGGTGTCGGAGACCCAGTACTTC
- | TRBJ2-2 | once | TRBV6-1 | CASSEASFTGELFF | TGTGCCAGCAGTGAAGCGTCGTTCACCGGGGAGCTGTTTTTT
TRBD1 | TRBJ1-2 | - | TRBV14 | CASSQAGTGLYGYTF | TGTGCCAGCAGCCAAGCCGGGACAGGACTCTATGGCTACACCTTC
- | TRBJ2-2 | - | TRBV4-1 | CASSQFVGDANTGELFF | TGCGCCAGCAGCCAGTTTGTCGGGGATGCGAACACCGGGGAGCTGTTTTTT
TRBD2 | TRBJ2-2 | - | TRBV20-1 | CSAQLPRLAGVGTGELFF | TGCAGTGCTCAGCTTCCTAGACTAGCGGGAGTAGGAACCGGGGAGCTGTTTTTT
- | TRBJ2-5 | - | TRBV7-9 | CASSLKWDLQETQYF | TGTGCCAGCAGCTTAAAGTGGGACCTCCAAGAGACCCAGTACTTC
TRBD1 | TRBJ1-2 | - | TRBV10-3 | CAIRATGGNGYTF | TGTGCCATCAGAGCTACAGGGGGTAATGGCTACACCTTC
TRBD1 | TRBJ2-1 | - | TRBV12-3/TRBV12-4 | CASSSEQGWGNEQFF | TGTGCCAGCAGTTCAGAACAGGGGTGGGGCAATGAGCAGTTCTTC
TRBD1 | TRBJ2-7 | - | TRBV5-1 | CASSLGTGWSYEQYF | TGCGCCAGCAGCTTAGGGACAGGTTGGTCTTACGAGCAGTACTTC
TRBD1 | TRBJ2-6 | few | TRBV9 | CASSVTQGFSGANVLTF | TGTGCCAGCAGCGTAACACAGGGGTTCTCTGGGGCCAACGTCCTGACTTTC
- | TRBJ1-1 | - | TRBV15 | CATSSTGITEAFF | TGTGCCACCAGCTCTACAGGGATTACTGAAGCTTTCTTT
- | TRBJ2-7 | - | TRBV7-2 | CAGSWDTYEQYF | TGTGCCGGCAGCTGGGACACCTACGAGCAGTACTTC
- | TRBJ2-7 | many | TRBV5-1 | CASSSTGLHRFLYEQYF | TGCGCCAGCAGCTCCACAGGACTCCATCGGTTCCTCTACGAGCAGTACTTC
TRBD2 | TRBJ2-1 | - | TRBV5-1 | CASSALGLAGGNEQFF | TGCGCCAGCAGCGCCTTGGGGCTAGCGGGAGGCAATGAGCAGTTCTTC
TRBD1 | TRBJ2-7 | - | TRBV6-1 | CASSVRTGLYEQYF | TGTGCCAGCTCTGTAAGGACAGGGCTCTACGAGCAGTACTTC
- | TRBJ2-5 | - | TRBV7-2 | CASSVVREETQYF | TGTGCCAGCAGCGTAGTAAGGGAGGAGACCCAGTACTTC
- | TRBJ2-3 | - | TRBV20-1 | CSANSGVSTDTQYF | TGCAGTGCCAATAGCGGAGTAAGCACAGATACGCAGTATTTT
- | TRBJ2-3 | - | TRBV4-2 | CASSQEVSSRGLTDTQYF | TGTGCCAGCAGCCAAGAAGTTAGTTCCAGGGGCCTCACAGATACGCAGTATTTT
- | TRBJ1-5 | - | TRBV25-1 | CASSFGGRQPQHF | TGTGCCAGCAGTTTTGGGGGGAGGCAGCCCCAGCATTTT
- | TRBJ2-3 | few | TRBV20-1 | CSARDWSGGTLFTDTQYF | TGCAGTGCTAGAGATTGGAGCGGAGGCACCCTCTTCACAGATACGCAGTATTTT
- | TRBJ2-7 | few | TRBV12-3/TRBV12-4 | CASSAHGVYEQYF | TGTGCCAGCAGCGCCCACGGGGTCTACGAGCAGTACTTC
TRBD1 | TRBJ2-3 | few | TRBV7-2 | CASSLGGTGAALVTDTQYF | TGTGCCAGCAGCTTGGGAGGGACAGGGGCCGCCCTGGTCACAGATACGCAGTATTTT
TRBD1 | TRBJ2-7 | - | TRBV5-1 | CASSPGTGKHEQYF | TGCGCCAGCAGCCCTGGGACAGGGAAACACGAGCAGTACTTC
- | TRBJ2-1 | - | TRBV25-1 | CASSESKGSYNEQFF | TGTGCCAGCAGTGAATCGAAAGGTTCCTACAATGAGCAGTTCTTC
TRBD2 | TRBJ2-7 | few | TRBV28 | CASSLLGRGAYEQYF | TGTGCCAGCAGTTTATTGGGACGGGGGGCCTACGAGCAGTACTTC
- | TRBJ2-3 | - | TRBV3-1 | CASSRTETFADTQYF | TGTGCCAGCAGCCGGACAGAAACGTTTGCAGATACGCAGTATTTT
- | TRBJ2-5 | - | TRBV29-1 | CSVEIAGKGQETQYF | TGCAGCGTTGAAATCGCAGGGAAAGGCCAAGAGACCCAGTACTTC
TRBD1 | TRBJ1-5 | - | TRBV12-3/TRBV12-4 | CASTIQGDQPQHF | TGTGCCAGCACCATACAGGGGGATCAGCCCCAGCATTTT
TRBD2 | TRBJ2-3 | - | TRBV5-4 | CASSLARGRGSDTQYF | TGTGCCAGCAGCTTGGCCCGGGGGAGGGGTTCGGATACGCAGTATTTT
TRBD2 | TRBJ2-1 | - | TRBV20-1 | CSVLIAGDVNEQFF | TGCAGTGTCCTTATAGCGGGAGATGTAAATGAGCAGTTCTTC
- | TRBJ2-1 | - | TRBV7-3 | CASSLVRGVINEQFF | TGTGCCAGCAGCTTAGTCAGGGGGGTAATAAATGAGCAGTTCTTC
TRBD1 | TRBJ2-1 | - | TRBV5-1 | CASSPGAGGYSQFF | TGCGCCAGCAGCCCTGGAGCAGGGGGCTATTCGCAGTTCTTC
- | TRBJ2-7 | - | TRBV20-1 | CSARERESYEQYF | TGCAGTGCTAGAGAAAGGGAGTCCTACGAGCAGTACTTC
- | TRBJ1-2 | - | TRBV10-1 | CASSESAGSTFYGYTF | TGCGCCAGCAGTGAGTCGGCAGGGTCAACTTTCTATGGCTACACCTTC
- | TRBJ2-7 | few | TRBV7-6 | CASSLGTVSEQYF | TGTGCCAGCAGCTTAGGTACGGTCAGCGAGCAGTACTTC
- | TRBJ1-2 | - | TRBV29-1 | CSVEPWEGYGYTF | TGCAGCGTTGAGCCTTGGGAGGGCTATGGCTACACCTTC
- | TRBJ1-5 | few | TRBV6-6 | CASQPRTGYQPQHF | TGTGCCAGCCAACCCAGAACAGGGTACCAGCCCCAGCATTTT
- | TRBJ2-2 | - | TRBV7-2 | CASSGLNTGELFF | TGTGCCAGCAGTGGATTGAACACCGGGGAGCTGTTTTTT
- | TRBJ1-1 | - | TRBV20-1 | CSAVEASAFF | TGCAGTGCTGTGGAAGCGTCGGCTTTCTTT
- | TRBJ2-5 | few | TRBV5-1 | CASSLDLQRETQYF | TGCGCCAGCAGCTTGGATTTACAGAGGGAGACCCAGTACTTC
- | TRBJ2-7 | - | TRBV5-1 | CASSSRDTLYEQYF | TGCGCCAGCAGCTCCCGGGACACCCTCTACGAGCAGTACTTC
- | TRBJ2-5 | - | TRBV5-6 | CASSLTRHEQYF | TGTGCCAGCAGCTTGACGAGGCATGAGCAGTACTTC
- | TRBJ2-5 | - | TRBV2 | CASSEGGLQETQYF | TGTGCCAGCAGTGAGGGGGGCCTACAAGAGACCCAGTACTTC
TRBD2 | TRBJ2-7 | - | TRBV29-1 | CSVGSTSGACEQYF | TGCAGCGTTGGATCGACTAGCGGAGCCTGCGAGCAGTACTTC
TRBD2 | TRBJ2-3 | - | TRBV7-9 | CASSLATLAGGTDTQYF | TGTGCCAGCAGCTTAGCGACCCTAGCGGGGGGCACAGATACGCAGTATTTT
- | TRBJ2-5 | - | TRBV29-1 | CSVALKRGQETQYF | TGCAGCGTTGCTCTAAAGCGAGGCCAAGAGACCCAGTACTTC